Presented here are 17 T cell receptor beta chains from one specimen sequenced in a study of shared clonotypes between healthy human individuals. Generated by immunoSEQ multiplex PCR, the TCRdb table keeps only in-frame clones and is missing some. The repertoire consists of approximately 700,000 clones, with 73% occurring once and the leading ten covering roughly 1.9%. Sequencing input: memory CD4+ T cells sorted from blood. This sample's subset: CD45RA-negative fraction. The source is a woman in her 30s in good health.

With regard to this clone: A single base is all that separates this from a far larger clone, so a read error is likely. The chain links TRBV28 to TRBJ2-1, with D perhaps TRBD1 (6 bases). Per the germline V gene, CDR1 is MDHEN and CDR2 is SYDVKM. V was cut by 6 bases and J by 3 bases, with 12 bases left in between. The CDR3 extends over 14 amino acids. The CDR3 DNA reads as TGTGCCAGCAGCCCCCCGGACAGCTACAATGAGCAGTTCTTC. Residues: CASSPPDSYNEQFF.

The genes are TRBV30 and TRBJ1-1, with TRBD1 as a possible D gene (5 bases). The germline gives CDR1 GTSNPN, CDR2 SVGIG (reference sequence). The V end was cut by 4 bases, the J end by 10 bases, with 19 bases between. The CDR3 has 13 amino acids. The CDR3 nucleotides are TGTGCCTGGAATACTATCTTAGGGGACCGAGCTTTCTTT. Translated: CAWNTILGDRAFF. Based on the CDR3 plus reference TRBV30 and TRBJ1-1, the full variable domain is SQTIHQWPATLVQPVGSPLSLECTVEGTSNPNLYWYRQAAGRGLQLLFYSVGIGQISSEVPQNLSASRPQDRQFILSSKKLLLSDSGFYLCAWNTILGDRAFFGQGTRLTVV.

As for this clone: Other DNA sequences in the same sample also yield this CDR3. CDR3 protein: CASRPGTSTDTQYF. As DNA, the CDR3 is TGTGCCAGCCGACCCGGGACTAGCACAGATACGCAGTATTTT. This sequence joins TRBV7-9 and TRBJ2-3; D may be TRBD2 (6 bases). Deletions cut 8 bases from V and 0 bases from J, with 12 bases between. In germline, CDR1 is SEHNR, CDR2 FQNEAQ (reference sequence). The CDR3 is made up of 14 amino acids.

This rearrangement joins TRBV30 to TRBJ2-7, with TRBD1 matching 7 bases. CDR3 length: 13 residues. In germline, CDR1 is GTSNPN, CDR2 SVGIG (reference sequence). V dropped 7 bases and J dropped 3; count of bases not matched to a gene: 9. CDR3 coding DNA: TGTGCCTCTACAGGGGTGCAGGGCTACGAGCAGTACTTC. It translates to CASTGVQGYEQYF.

The chain carries TRBV10-1 and TRBJ2-7, with D tentatively TRBD1 or TRBD2 (5 bases each). The CDR3 loop spans 15 amino acids. Between the trimmed V and J ends, which lost 6 bases and 2 bases, there was a span of 17 bases. Germline V lookup: CDR1 WNHNN, CDR2 SYGVQD (reference sequence). CDR3 protein: CASRKNTGGPYEQYF. CDR3 bases: TGCGCCAGCAGGAAAAACACAGGAGGCCCCTACGAGCAGTACTTC.

CDR3 residues: CAWNRGSGNTIYF. The CDR3 region has the DNA TGTGCCTGGAATAGGGGCTCTGGAAACACCATATATTTT. The rearrangement links TRBV30 to TRBJ1-3, with D possibly TRBD1 on 5 matching bases. CDR3 length: 13 amino acids. V dropped 4 bases and J dropped 0 bases, with 7 bases sitting between them. CDR1 GTSNPN and CDR2 SVGIG come from the germline V gene (reference sequence).

The V gene is TRBV6-5, the J gene TRBJ2-1, with a tentative D call TRBD2 (5 bases). V lost 1 base and J lost 7, with 14 bases in between. Germline assignment: CDR1 MNHEY and CDR2 SVGAGI. This CDR3 spans 15 amino acids. The CDR3 region has the DNA TGTGCCAGCAGTTACTTGGCTAGCACGAGGAATGAGCAGTTCTTC. Translating gives CASSYLASTRNEQFF.

This clone was counted only a few times. This rearrangement joins TRBV11-2 to TRBJ2-1; 7 bases map to TRBD1. The CDR3 has 16 amino acids. Germline values: CDR1 SGHAT, CDR2 FQNNGV. V shed 1 base, J shed 4 bases, and the junction held 7 bases outside the gene matches. The CDR3 DNA reads as TGTGCCAGCAGCTTAGGACAGGGCCTGACTTACAATGAGCAGTTCTTC. Its translation: CASSLGQGLTYNEQFF.

In regard to this clone: The sample has other DNA sequences that encode this CDR3 too. V and J are TRBV11-2 and TRBJ2-7; 7 bases map to TRBD1. Per the germline V gene, CDR1 is SGHAT and CDR2 is FQNNGV. V shed 5 bases, J shed 3 bases, and the junction held 7 bases outside the gene matches. This CDR3 has 14 amino acids. The CDR3 sequence is CASSQQRDSYEQYF. In nucleotides, the CDR3 is TGTGCCAGCAGCCAGCAGAGGGACAGCTACGAGCAGTACTTC.

V and J are TRBV7-8 and TRBJ1-2; 10 bases match TRBD1. Trimming removed 8 bases from V and 8 bases from J; junction bases left unmatched: 11. CDR1 is SGHVS and CDR2 is FQNEAQ in the germline V gene. This CDR3 has 14 residues. CDR3 residues: CASQRQGAEKGYTF. The CDR3 DNA is TGTGCCAGCCAGCGACAGGGGGCCGAGAAAGGCTACACCTTC.

This sequence joins TRBV15 and TRBJ2-5; possible D gene TRBD2, 6 bases. V was cut by 0 bases and J by 3 bases, with 11 bases left in between. Germline V lookup: CDR1 LNHNV, CDR2 YYDKDF (reference sequence). This CDR3 is built from 15 residues. The CDR3: CATSRDRGTKETQYF. CDR3 coding DNA: TGTGCCACCAGCAGAGATCGCGGGACGAAAGAGACCCAGTACTTC. Full variable domain (remainder filled in from reference TRBV15 and TRBJ2-5): DAMVIQNPRYQVTQFGKPVTLSCSQTLNHNVMYWYQQKSSQAPKLLFHYYDKDFNNEADTPDNFQSRRPNTSFCFLDIRSPGLGDTAMYLCATSRDRGTKETQYFGPGTRLLVL.

This clone was seen a few times. V is TRBV5-1 and J is TRBJ2-1; weak D call: TRBD1 (5 bases). This CDR3 is built from 14 residues. Germline CDR1 is SGHRS and CDR2 is YFSETQ. The V end was cut by 1 base, the J end by 3 bases, with 8 bases between. The CDR3 DNA follows: TGCGCCAGCAGCTTGCAGGGTGTCTACAATGAGCAGTTCTTC. Protein product: CASSLQGVYNEQFF. Full variable domain (outside the CDR3, taken from reference TRBV5-1 and TRBJ2-1): KAGVTQTPRYLIKTRGQQVTLSCSPISGHRSVSWYQQTPGQGLQFLFEYFSETQRNKGNFPGRFSGRQFSNSRSEMNVSTLELGDSALYLCASSLQGVYNEQFFGPGTRLTVL.

V usage is TRBV28 and J usage is TRBJ2-1; D possibly corresponds to TRBD2 (6 bases). This CDR3 contains 16 residues. Trimming pared 6 bases from V and 8 bases from J, leaving 23 bases between. Germline CDR1 MDHEN, CDR2 SYDVKM. CDR3 in amino acids: CASSLLGGTGTHEQFF. The CDR3 DNA reads TGTGCCAGCAGCCTACTTGGCGGGACGGGGACCCATGAGCAGTTCTTC.

The J gene is TRBJ2-1, the V gene TRBV5-6, with TRBD2 as a possible D gene (6 bases). The CDR3 spans 16 residues. V was shortened by 2 bases and J by 0 bases, with 12 bases between the two germline ends. The V gene's germline CDR1 is SGHDT and CDR2 YYEEEE. The DNA for the CDR3 is TGTGCCAGCAGCTTACGAGCGGGCAGCTCCTACAATGAGCAGTTCTTC. Translated: CASSLRAGSSYNEQFF. The full variable domain, with the rest looked up from reference TRBV5-6 and TRBJ2-1, is DAGVTQSPTHLIKTRGQQVTLRCSPKSGHDTVSWYQQALGQGPQFIFQYYEEEERQRGNFPDRFSGHQFPNYSSELNVNALLLGDSALYLCASSLRAGSSYNEQFFGPGTRLTVL.

V usage is TRBV28 and J usage is TRBJ2-2; 11 bases map to TRBD2. Germline V gene lookup returns CDR1 MDHEN and CDR2 SYDVKM. This CDR3 region has 16 residues. V shed 5 bases, J shed 8 bases, and the junction held 10 bases outside the gene matches. As DNA, the CDR3 is TGTGCCAGCAGTCGAACTAGCGGGAGTTCATCGGGGGAGCTGTTTTTT. This translates into CASSRTSGSSSGELFF.

This clone showed up just once. The rearrangement joins TRBV18 to TRBJ1-1; D is ambiguous. V was cut by 4 bases and J by 8 bases, with 23 bases left in between. CDR1 and CDR2 (germline): KGHSH, LQKENI. The CDR3 is 16 residues long. Here the CDR3 reads CASSQNTLSAQPEAFF. The DNA for the CDR3 is TGTGCCAGCTCACAAAACACGCTAAGCGCCCAGCCGGAAGCTTTCTTT.

The J gene is TRBJ1-2, the V gene TRBV2; 7 bases map to TRBD1. The CDR3 contains 15 residues. V shed 4 bases, J shed 4 bases, and the junction held 9 bases outside the gene matches. Germline V lookup: CDR1 SNHLY, CDR2 FYNNEI. The chain's CDR3 is CASSAAQGVSYGYTF. Written as DNA, the CDR3 is TGTGCCAGCAGTGCGGCGCAGGGGGTTAGCTATGGCTACACCTTC.